The 30 T cell receptor beta chains reported below all come from one sample, sequenced in a study of identifying expanded T cells in peripheral blood. TCRdb's copy holds only in-frame clones and misses some; the assay was immunoSEQ multiplex PCR. The table lists approximately 79,000 clones, around 90% of them singletons. Source material: blood. The receptors here all came from a person aged 18 to 70 in good health.

The V and J genes are TRBV5-6 and TRBJ1-4; unclear D gene. CDR3 length: 14 residues. CDR1 SGHDT and CDR2 YYEEEE come from the germline V gene. Trimming left V 3 bases short and J 0 bases short, with 6 bases between. CDR3 in amino acids: CASSYGSTNEKLFF. The CDR3 nucleotides are TGTGCCAGCAGCTATGGTTCAACTAATGAAAAACTGTTTTTT.

The chain recombines TRBV5-4 with TRBJ2-1, with TRBD2 matching 13 bases. The junction had 3 bases not matched to a gene; V was cut back by 4 bases and J by 2 bases. Germline values: CDR1 SGHNT, CDR2 YYREEE (reference sequence). CDR3 length: 16 residues. CDR3 in amino acids: CASSGGTSGTYNEQFF. The CDR3, as DNA: TGTGCCAGCAGCGGAGGGACTAGCGGGACCTACAATGAGCAGTTCTTC.

CDR3 residues: CASSDRDRSDNEQFF. The CDR3 coding sequence is TGTGCCAGCAGTGATCGGGACAGGTCTGACAATGAGCAGTTCTTC. The V gene is TRBV6-1, the J gene TRBJ2-1, with 8 bases fitting TRBD1. In germline, CDR1 is MNHNS, CDR2 SASEGT. Trimming removed 3 bases from V and 5 bases from J; junction bases left unmatched: 6. This CDR3 has 15 amino acids.

The chain combines TRBV7-2 with TRBJ1-5, with D unclear. CDR1 is SGHTA and CDR2 is FQGNSA in the germline V gene. Trimming removed 2 bases from V and 0 bases from J, with 17 bases in between. The CDR3 runs to 18 residues. DNA for the CDR3: TGTGCCAGCAGCTTAACGGGGTTCTATGGATATAGCAATCAGCCCCAGCATTTT. This gives the protein CASSLTGFYGYSNQPQHF.

This chain joins TRBV7-6 and TRBJ1-2; D unresolved. From germline, CDR1 is SGHVS and CDR2 FNYEAQ. The CDR3 has 12 residues. Trimming shortened V by 5 bases and J by 8 bases, and 12 bases separated the two germline ends. The CDR3 DNA is TGTGCCAGCAGCCCCGGGATTCAAGGCTACACCTTC. Encoded protein: CASSPGIQGYTF.

This clone was observed a handful of times. The chain is built from TRBV27 and TRBJ1-5; D is undetermined. V dropped 6 bases and J dropped 5 bases, with 11 bases sitting between them. The CDR3 totals 13 residues. From germline, CDR1 is MNHEY and CDR2 SMNVEV (reference sequence). The DNA for the CDR3 is TGTGCCAGCAGCACAGCTGCTTATCAGCCCCAGCATTTT. Translated: CASSTAAYQPQHF.

The V call is TRBV7-2, the J call TRBJ1-5, with 7 bases identical to TRBD1. This CDR3 region has 14 residues. Germline values: CDR1 SGHTA, CDR2 FQGNSA. Trimming at V came to 3 bases and at J to 4 bases, leaving 3 bases not matched to a gene. In nucleotides, the CDR3 is TGTGCCAGCAGCTTCGGGACAGATAATCAGCCCCAGCATTTT. Residues: CASSFGTDNQPQHF.

This chain connects TRBV5-6 to TRBJ2-2; TRBD2 aligns across 8 bases. Germline CDR1 SGHDT, CDR2 YYEEEE. J was trimmed by 4 bases and V by 5 bases; bases with no gene match: 7. This CDR3 is 15 amino acids long. The CDR3 reads CASRSGGHSTGELFF. CDR3 DNA sequence: TGTGCCAGCAGGTCGGGGGGGCACAGCACCGGGGAGCTGTTTTTT. Full variable domain (missing parts from reference TRBV5-6 and TRBJ2-2): DAGVTQSPTHLIKTRGQQVTLRCSPKSGHDTVSWYQQALGQGPQFIFQYYEEEERQRGNFPDRFSGHQFPNYSSELNVNALLLGDSALYLCASRSGGHSTGELFFGEGSRLTVL.

This chain uses TRBV7-9 with TRBJ2-7; no clear D. The V end was cut by 1 base, the J end by 5 bases, with 0 bases between. The length of the CDR3 is 10 residues. Germline loops: CDR1 SEHNR, CDR2 FQNEAQ (reference sequence). The CDR3 sequence: CASSLDEQYF. The CDR3 nucleotides are TGTGCCAGCAGCTTAGACGAGCAGTACTTC.

V and J are TRBV7-8 and TRBJ2-7; D is ambiguous. Deletions cut 1 base from V and 5 bases from J, with 9 bases between. The CDR3 contains 13 residues. CDR1 SGHVS and CDR2 FQNEAQ come from the germline V gene. In DNA, the CDR3 is TGTGCCAGCAGCTTAGAGGACGATCACGAGCAGTACTTC. It is translated as CASSLEDDHEQYF.

The chain carries TRBV19 and TRBJ2-5; the D is unclear. Germline lookup yields CDR1 LNHDA and CDR2 SQIVND (reference sequence). V dropped 4 bases and J dropped 4 bases, with 7 bases sitting between them. The CDR3 is 12 amino acids. The DNA of the CDR3 is TGTGCCAGTAGTAGCGTGGGAGAGACCCAGTACTTC. Protein product: CASSSVGETQYF.

This chain uses TRBV20-1 with TRBJ1-2, with D unresolved. CDR1 is DFQATT, CDR2 SNEGSKA, per germline (reference sequence). The CDR3 length is 11 residues. Trimming removed 0 bases at V and 10 bases at J, with 9 bases between. DNA of the CDR3: TGCAGTGCTAGAGATCTCAGAAACTACACCTTC. This translates into CSARDLRNYTF.

The chain employs TRBV6-1 and TRBJ2-5; no definite D call. This CDR3 is 16 amino acids long. With 1 base removed from V and 0 bases from J, the gap between germline ends came to 12 bases. Germline assignment: CDR1 MNHNS and CDR2 SASEGT. CDR3 coding DNA: TGTGCCAGCAGTGAAGTGGCGGTCCTGTACCAAGAGACCCAGTACTTC. As protein: CASSEVAVLYQETQYF.

The chain is built from TRBV12-5 and TRBJ2-3, with 9 positions matching TRBD2. Trimming cost V 4 bases and J 6 bases; bases outside gene matches: 2. The CDR3 loop spans 13 amino acids. CDR1 is LGHNT, CDR2 FRNRAP, per germline. The CDR3 protein is CASGSSGIDTQYF. CDR3 nucleotide sequence: TGTGCTAGTGGTTCTAGCGGGATTGATACGCAGTATTTT. Complete variable domain (other parts from reference TRBV12-5 and TRBJ2-3): DARVTQTPRHKVTEMGQEVTMRCQPILGHNTVFWYRQTMMQGLELLAYFRNRAPLDDSGMPKDRFSAEMPDATLATLKIQPSEPRDSAVYFCASGSSGIDTQYFGPGTRLTVL.

The V call is TRBV20-1, the J call TRBJ1-1; D is ambiguous. CDR1 is DFQATT, CDR2 SNEGSKA, per germline (reference sequence). The V gene lost 3 bases and the J gene lost 3 bases, with 5 bases spanning the gap. The CDR3 is made up of 11 amino acids. The CDR3 spells CSARDHTEAFF. Written as DNA, the CDR3 is TGCAGTGCTAGGGATCACACTGAAGCTTTCTTT.

The V call is TRBV29-1, the J call TRBJ2-5; the D gene could be TRBD1 or TRBD2 (6 bases each). CDR1 is SQVTM and CDR2 is ANQGSEA in the germline V gene. The CDR3 contains 13 residues. Trimming cost V 4 bases and J 4 bases, with 13 bases left between them. CDR3 nucleotides: TGCAGCGTTGGTACGGGGGCGGGAGAGACCCAGTACTTC. This codes for CSVGTGAGETQYF.

The chain carries TRBV19 and TRBJ2-1, with a tentative D call TRBD2 (5 bases). CDR1 and CDR2 (germline): LNHDA, SQIVND (reference sequence). V lost 4 bases and J 7 bases, leaving 11 bases between the germline ends. This CDR3 has 13 residues. CDR3 nucleotide sequence: TGTGCCAGTAGTAACCACGGGAAGAATGAGCAGTTCTTC. This sequence encodes CASSNHGKNEQFF.

The CDR3 region has the DNA TGCAGCGTTGGAGGTCGGAGGACCTACGAGCAGTACTTC. Translated: CSVGGRRTYEQYF. The chain couples TRBV29-1 to TRBJ2-7; tentative D call: TRBD2 (5 bases). The CDR3 runs to 13 residues. V lost 4 bases and J lost 2, with 12 bases in between. From germline, CDR1 is SQVTM and CDR2 ANQGSEA.

The CDR3 loop reads CASSTVIGYEQYF. The CDR3 coding sequence is TGTGCCAGCAGTACTGTCATTGGTTACGAGCAGTACTTC. This sequence joins TRBV2 and TRBJ2-7, with unresolved D. This CDR3 is built from 13 residues. Germline CDR1 is SNHLY and CDR2 is FYNNEI. V lost 5 bases and J 4 bases, leaving 12 bases between the germline ends.

This clone was observed a single time. The gene calls are TRBV6-5 and TRBJ1-6; 7 bases align to TRBD1. The CDR3 length is 14 residues. Germline-derived CDR1 and CDR2 are MNHEY and SVGAGI. The junction had 7 bases not matched to a gene; V was cut back by 7 bases and J by 7 bases. The chain's CDR3 is CASNQGGGNSPLHF. The CDR3 DNA sequence: TGTGCCAGCAATCAGGGGGGGGGAAATTCACCCCTCCACTTT.

This sequence joins TRBV7-2 and TRBJ2-2, with 9 positions matching TRBD2. The CDR3 is 15 amino acids. Germline CDR1 is SGHTA and CDR2 is FQGNSA. Germline trimming cut 1 base from V and 7 bases from J; bases unmatched to any gene: 4. CDR3 nucleotide sequence: TGTGCCAGCAGCTTAGGGCTAGCGGGGCTCGGGGAGCTGTTTTTT. Its protein product is CASSLGLAGLGELFF.

The chain has TRBV11-2 and TRBJ2-2, with a weak D call TRBD2 (6 bases). Trimming took 7 bases from V and 4 from J, leaving 13 bases between them. CDR1 and CDR2 from the germline V gene are SGHAT and FQNNGV. CDR3 length: 14 amino acids. CDR3 in amino acids: CASTKLGGTGELFF. DNA of the CDR3: TGTGCCAGCACCAAACTCGGGGGCACCGGGGAGCTGTTTTTT.

The V and J genes are TRBV10-1 and TRBJ2-7, with TRBD1 identical over 10 bases. Trimming at V came to 7 bases and at J to 6 bases, leaving 12 bases not matched to a gene. CDR1 is WNHNN, CDR2 SYGVQD, per germline (reference sequence). The CDR3 is 15 amino acids. The DNA of the CDR3 is TGCGCCAGCACTCTATTCCGGGACAGGGGTAGCGAGCAGTACTTC. This encodes CASTLFRDRGSEQYF.

V usage is TRBV7-2 and J usage is TRBJ2-3; the D is unclear. The CDR3 consists of 13 residues. Deletions cut 2 bases from V and 4 bases from J, with 7 bases between. Germline loops: CDR1 SGHTA, CDR2 FQGNSA. The CDR3 DNA follows: TGTGCCAGCAGCTTAACGGCCGCAGATACGCAGTATTTT. This gives the protein CASSLTAADTQYF.

This chain links TRBV23-1 with TRBJ2-7; tentative D call: TRBD1 (5 bases). TRBV23-1 is reported as an ORF; its role is uncertain. The CDR3 is 13 amino acids. The V end was cut by 11 bases, the J end by 4 bases, with 18 bases between. The CDR3 loop reads CAGHWGRPYEQYF. For the CDR3, the DNA is TGCGCCGGGCACTGGGGCCGACCATACGAGCAGTACTTC.

CDR3 bases: TGTGCCAGCGGGAAGGGGGGGGCCAAAAACATTCAGTACTTC. This encodes CASGKGGAKNIQYF. The chain links TRBV27 to TRBJ2-4, with a possible D match to TRBD2 (7 bases). V was cut by 8 bases and J by 1 base, with 12 bases left in between. The CDR3 sequence is 14 residues long. Germline-derived CDR1 and CDR2 are MNHEY and SMNVEV (reference sequence).

Only a few counts were recorded for this clone. The genes are TRBV5-1 and TRBJ2-7, with D perhaps matching TRBD1 or TRBD2 (5 bases each). Germline loops: CDR1 SGHRS, CDR2 YFSETQ. The V end lost 1 base, the J end lost 7 bases, and 12 bases lay between the germline ends. This CDR3 spans 13 amino acids. The CDR3 sequence: CASSLRDEREQYF. The CDR3 DNA reads as TGCGCCAGCAGCTTGCGGGACGAACGAGAGCAGTACTTC.

This chain connects TRBV28 to TRBJ2-3; 7 positions match TRBD2. The CDR3 sequence is 13 residues long. Germline assignment: CDR1 MDHEN and CDR2 SYDVKM. V lost 6 bases and J lost 6; bases outside the gene matches: 6. The CDR3, as DNA: TGTGCCAGCAGAACGGGACTATGGGATACGCAGTATTTT. Its protein is CASRTGLWDTQYF. The full variable domain, rest sourced from reference TRBV28 and TRBJ2-3, is DVKVTQSSRYLVKRTGEKVFLECVQDMDHENMFWYRQDPGLGLRLIYFSYDVKMKEKGDIPEGYSVSREKKERFSLILESASTNQTSMYLCASRTGLWDTQYFGPGTRLTVL.

V is TRBV19 and J is TRBJ1-1; D perhaps matches TRBD1 (6 bases). Germline V CDR1 and CDR2: LNHDA, SQIVND (reference sequence). The CDR3 covers 15 residues. V lost 3 bases, J lost 7 bases, and 18 bases lay in between. The CDR3 reads CASSIALDRPHEAFF. CDR3 bases: TGTGCCAGTAGTATTGCTCTTGACAGGCCACATGAAGCTTTCTTT.

This chain joins TRBV4-1 and TRBJ1-4; D gene ambiguous. Trimming shortened V by 4 bases and J by 4 bases, and 13 bases separated the two germline ends. There are 15 residues in the CDR3. Germline V gene data show CDR1 as MGHRA and CDR2 as YSYEKL. Here the CDR3 DNA reads TGCGCCAGCAGCCCCCGGATGAGTGGTAATGAAAAACTGTTTTTT. This codes for CASSPRMSGNEKLFF.